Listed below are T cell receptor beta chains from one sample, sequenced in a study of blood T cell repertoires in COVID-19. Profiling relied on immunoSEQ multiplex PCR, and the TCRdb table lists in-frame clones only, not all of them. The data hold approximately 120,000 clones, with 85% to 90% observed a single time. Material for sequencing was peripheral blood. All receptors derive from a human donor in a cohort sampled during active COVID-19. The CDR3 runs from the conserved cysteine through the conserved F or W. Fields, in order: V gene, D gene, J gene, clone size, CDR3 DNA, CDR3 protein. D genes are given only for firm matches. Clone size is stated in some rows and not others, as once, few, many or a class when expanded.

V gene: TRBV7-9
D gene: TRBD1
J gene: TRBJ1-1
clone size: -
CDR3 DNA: TGTGCCAGCAGCAAAGGACAGGGGGAAAAAGCTTTCTTT
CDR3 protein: CASSKGQGEKAFF

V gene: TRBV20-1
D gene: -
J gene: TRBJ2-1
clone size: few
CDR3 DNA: TGCAGTTGTGGGCATGAGCAGTTCTTC
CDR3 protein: CSCGHEQFF

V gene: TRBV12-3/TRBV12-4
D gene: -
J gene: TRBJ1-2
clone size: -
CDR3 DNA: TGTGCCAGCAGTTTAAGAGCTTATGGCTACACCTTC
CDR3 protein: CASSLRAYGYTF

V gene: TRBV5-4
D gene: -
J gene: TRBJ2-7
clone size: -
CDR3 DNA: TGTGCCAGCAGCTCAGACATTGGCGAGCAGTACTTC
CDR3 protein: CASSSDIGEQYF

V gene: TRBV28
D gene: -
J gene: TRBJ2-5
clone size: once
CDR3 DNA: TGTGCCAGCAGTTCCCAAGGACAGAACCAAGAGACCCAGTACTTC
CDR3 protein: CASSSQGQNQETQYF

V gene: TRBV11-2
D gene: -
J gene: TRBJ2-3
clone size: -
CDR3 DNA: TGTGCCAGCAGCGACGCCCGCGGGGATACGCAGTATTTT
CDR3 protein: CASSDARGDTQYF

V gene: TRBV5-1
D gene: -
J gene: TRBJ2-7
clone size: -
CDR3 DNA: TGCGCCAGCAGAGGTGGCGGAGGTCCAGGGGCGCAGTACTTC
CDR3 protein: CASRGGGGPGAQYF

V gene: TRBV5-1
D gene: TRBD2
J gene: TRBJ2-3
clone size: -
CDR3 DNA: TGCGCCCGCGGGGGGGGGCCGGGACGACCCGGCACAGATACGCAGTATTTT
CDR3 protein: CARGGGPGRPGTDTQYF

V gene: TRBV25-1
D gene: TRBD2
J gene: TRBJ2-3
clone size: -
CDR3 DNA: TGTGCCAGCAGTGAATACTCGAGCGGGGGCACAGATACGCAGTATTTT
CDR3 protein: CASSEYSSGGTDTQYF

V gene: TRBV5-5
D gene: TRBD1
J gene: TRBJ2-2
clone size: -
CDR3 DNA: TGTGCCAGCAGCTTGGTAGGGGGCTGGAACACCGGGGAGCTGTTTTTT
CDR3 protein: CASSLVGGWNTGELFF

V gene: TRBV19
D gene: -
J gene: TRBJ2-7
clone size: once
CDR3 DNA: TGTGCCAGTAGTATAGGACGAAGGCAGGGCTCGTACGAGCAGTACTTC
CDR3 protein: CASSIGRRQGSYEQYF

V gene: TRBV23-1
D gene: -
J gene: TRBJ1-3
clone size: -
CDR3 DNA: TGCGCCAGCAGTCCCTTTCAGGGGCCGTCTGGAAACACCATATATTTT
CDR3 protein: CASSPFQGPSGNTIYF

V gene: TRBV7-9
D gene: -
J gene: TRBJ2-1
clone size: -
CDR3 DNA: TGTGCCAGCAGCTTCCGAGAGTACTCCTACAATGAGCAGTTCTTC
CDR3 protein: CASSFREYSYNEQFF

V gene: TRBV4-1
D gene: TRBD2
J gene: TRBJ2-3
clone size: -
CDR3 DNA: TGCGCCAGCAGCCCCGCCCTAGCGGGGGTTTCAGATACGCAGTATTTT
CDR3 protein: CASSPALAGVSDTQYF